The present T cell receptor beta chain was sequenced within a study of OX40 agonist ivuxolimab in advanced cancers. About the study: The dose of intravenous ivuxolimab that patients received every 2 weeks ranged from 0.01 to 10 mg/kg.

CDR1 SGHRS and CDR2 YFSETQ come from the germline V gene. This CDR3 comprises 15 residues. V shed 3 bases, J shed 4 bases, and the junction held 3 bases outside the gene matches. Produced via immunoSEQ multiplex PCR; TCRdb's table is partial and in-frame only. The sample lists 60,000 to 70,000 clones; roughly 87% were seen once. The chain recombines TRBV5-1 with TRBJ2-7; 14 bases map to TRBD2. Sample: CD4+ or CD8+ T cells sorted from blood, taken in a trial of the OX40 agonist ivuxolimab. This clonotype originated in an adult with an advanced solid tumor such as melanoma, head and neck, liver or kidney cancer. The CDR3 reads CASSWGTSGSYEQYF. The DNA of the CDR3 is TGCGCCAGCAGCTGGGGGACTAGCGGGAGTTACGAGCAGTACTTC.